A few counts support the clone carrying this TCR beta chain. Original methodology: Reference gene primers were amplified, and this amplification served to estimate nucleated cell counts. The table came from immunoSEQ multiplex PCR; TCRdb's copy has only in-frame clones and leaves some out. The DNA gave D and trimming, while V, J and clone size come from that table. This table holds 55,000 to 80,000 clones, 70% to 85% found once. This CDR3 has 15 amino acids. V was trimmed by 7 bases and J by 5 bases, leaving 21 bases between them. Germline V gene data show CDR1 as MNHEY and CDR2 as SVGAGI. This sample was taken from a study of blood T cell repertoires in COVID-19. Study overall: Both acute and convalescent COVID-19 samples were obtained from the United States, Italy and Spain. Nucleic acid was either cDNA or gDNA, and it came from T cells, B-cell-depleted T cells, or PBMCs.

The sequenced sample consisted of peripheral blood. This receptor was taken from a woman aged 80 or over with active or convalescent COVID-19. The V and J genes are TRBV6-5 and TRBJ2-7; TRBD1 is a possible D gene (6 bases). The CDR3: CASNPQGSSGDEQYF. CDR3 coding DNA: TGTGCCAGCAATCCACAGGGATCTTCAGGGGACGAGCAGTACTTC.